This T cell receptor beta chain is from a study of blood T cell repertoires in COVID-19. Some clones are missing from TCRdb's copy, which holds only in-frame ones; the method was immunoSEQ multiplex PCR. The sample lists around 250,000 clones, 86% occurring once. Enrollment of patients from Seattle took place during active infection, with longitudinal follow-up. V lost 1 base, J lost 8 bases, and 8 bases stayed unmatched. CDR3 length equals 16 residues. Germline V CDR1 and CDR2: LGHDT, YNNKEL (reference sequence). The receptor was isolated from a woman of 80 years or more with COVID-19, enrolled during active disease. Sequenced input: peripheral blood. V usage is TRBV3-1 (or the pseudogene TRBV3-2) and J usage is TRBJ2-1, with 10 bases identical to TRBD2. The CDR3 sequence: CASSQVPAGGKYEQFF. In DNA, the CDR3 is TGTGCCAGCAGCCAAGTTCCAGCGGGGGGGAAGTATGAGCAGTTCTTC.